The T cell receptor (beta chain) under discussion was sequenced for a study of CD8 T cells in Susac syndrome. Of note for this clonotype: Its antigen is unidentified.

Patients with stable or active relapsing-remitting disease, all of them treatment-naive, made up the multiple sclerosis controls. This CDR3 is built from 17 residues. The germline V gene has CDR1 KGHDR and CDR2 SFDVKD. Deletions cut 2 bases from V and 0 bases from J, with 12 bases between. Study conclusions and caveats: As acknowledged by the study, its TCR sequencing and HLA analysis included a relatively small number of individuals.

After extraction with the RNeasy kit, about 0.45 to 1 ug of the RNA was reverse transcribed using random hexamers. An immunoSEQ multiplex PCR generated amplified TCR beta CDR3 products spanning 54 Vbeta and 13 Jbeta. From the immunoSEQ multiplex PCR reads, TCRdb called clonotypes with MiXCR, one entry per CDR3 protein. The profile shows some 200,000 distinct CDR3 sequences, roughly nine tenths of them singletons. Sequenced input: CD8+ T cells from PBMCs. The sequence derives from a human donor with multiple sclerosis. This chain joins TRBV24-1 and TRBJ2-2; maybe TRBD1 (6 bases). CDR3 sequence (DNA): TGTGCCACCAGTGATTACACAGGGCCCTCGAACACCGGGGAGCTGTTTTTT. The encoded protein is CATSDYTGPSNTGELFF.